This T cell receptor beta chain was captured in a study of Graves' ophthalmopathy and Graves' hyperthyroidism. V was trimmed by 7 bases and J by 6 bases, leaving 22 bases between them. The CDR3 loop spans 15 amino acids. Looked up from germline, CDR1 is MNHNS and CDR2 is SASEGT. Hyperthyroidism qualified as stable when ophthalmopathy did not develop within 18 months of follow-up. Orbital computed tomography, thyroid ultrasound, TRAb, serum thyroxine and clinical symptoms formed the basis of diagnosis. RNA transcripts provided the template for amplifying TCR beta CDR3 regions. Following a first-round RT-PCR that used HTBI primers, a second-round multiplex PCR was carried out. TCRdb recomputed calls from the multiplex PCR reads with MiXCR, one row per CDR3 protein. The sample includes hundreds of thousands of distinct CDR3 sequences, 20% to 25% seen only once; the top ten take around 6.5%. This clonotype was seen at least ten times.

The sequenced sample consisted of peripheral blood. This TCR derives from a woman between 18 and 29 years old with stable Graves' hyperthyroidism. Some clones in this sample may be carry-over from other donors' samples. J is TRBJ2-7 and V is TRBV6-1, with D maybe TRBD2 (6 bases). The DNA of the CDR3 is TGTGCCAGCACTCCACGGGGGTATTCGTCCCGCGAGCAGTACTTC. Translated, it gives CASTPRGYSSREQYF.